The following is a T cell receptor beta chain sequence with its context. The sample is drawn from a study of T cell changes during pregnancy in multiple sclerosis. Sequencing used immunoSEQ multiplex PCR; TCRdb keeps in-frame clones, though not all of them. The sample lists about 59,000 clones, 92% occurring once. The sequence was collected from a female donor with multiple sclerosis, enrolled in a pregnancy study. Sequences were derived from peripheral blood, sampled in the first trimester of pregnancy.

Here the CDR3 reads CASSASGTYNEQFF. The CDR3 bases are TGTGCCAGCAGTGCTAGCGGGACTTACAATGAGCAGTTCTTC. The chain carries TRBV6-4 and TRBJ2-1; 9 bases align to TRBD2. V shed 4 bases, J shed 4 bases, and the junction held 2 bases outside the gene matches. Germline V gives CDR1 MRHNA, CDR2 SNTAGT. The CDR3 length is 14 residues.